The 13 T cell receptor beta chains in this list originate from one sample, sequenced in a study of shared clonotypes between healthy human individuals. The table came from immunoSEQ multiplex PCR; TCRdb's copy has only in-frame clones and leaves some out. This table holds about 2 million clones, approximately 95% found once. Terminally differentiated effector memory CD45RA+ cells were excluded by CCR7 positive selection of CD45RO-negative cells. Sequenced material: naive CD8+ T cells sorted from blood. All receptors derive from a man younger than 35 in good health.

The chain combines TRBV7-9 with TRBJ2-4; D is perhaps TRBD1 or TRBD2 (5 bases each). The CDR3 runs 13 residues. V was cut by 2 bases and J by 5 bases, with 7 bases left in between. Germline V gene data show CDR1 as SEHNR and CDR2 as FQNEAQ (reference sequence). The CDR3 reads CASSLQGENIQYF. CDR3 nucleotide sequence: TGTGCCAGCAGCTTACAGGGAGAAAACATTCAGTACTTC. Using reference TRBV7-9 and TRBJ2-4 for the parts outside the CDR3, the full variable domain is DTGVSQNPRHKITKRGQNVTFRCDPISEHNRLYWYRQTLGQGPEFLTYFQNEAQLEKSRLLSDRFSAERPKGSFSTLEIQRTEQGDSAMYLCASSLQGENIQYFGAGTRLSVL.

The chain is built from TRBV5-1 and TRBJ2-7, with D hard to call. Germline loops: CDR1 SGHRS, CDR2 YFSETQ. The CDR3 spans 14 residues. Trimming pared 3 bases from V and 2 bases from J, leaving 12 bases between. The CDR3 nucleotides are TGCGCCAGCAGCTGGACCCCACATACCTACGAGCAGTACTTC. Amino acid sequence: CASSWTPHTYEQYF.

Regarding this clone: Different DNA sequences within this sample yield the same CDR3. V is TRBV5-4 and J is TRBJ1-2, with 8 bases fitting TRBD1. Germline trimming cut 3 bases from V and 5 bases from J; bases unmatched to any gene: 6. Germline V gives CDR1 SGHNT, CDR2 YYREEE (reference sequence). CDR3 size: 14 residues. This CDR3 is CASSSPGTGYGYTF. CDR3 nucleotide sequence: TGTGCCAGCAGCTCCCCCGGGACAGGATATGGCTACACCTTC.

J is TRBJ2-7 and V is TRBV7-9, with a weak D call TRBD2 (6 bases). The CDR3 totals 13 residues. V gave up 0 bases and J gave up 6 bases, with 9 bases separating them. Germline V gives CDR1 SEHNR, CDR2 FQNEAQ (reference sequence). CDR3 amino acids: CASSLAGGVEQYF. The DNA of the CDR3 is TGTGCCAGCAGCTTAGCCGGCGGGGTCGAGCAGTACTTC.

The chain links TRBV25-1 to TRBJ2-5; D possibly uses TRBD1 or TRBD2 (6 bases each). The V end lost 1 base, the J end lost 5 bases, and 11 bases lay between the germline ends. Germline V lookup: CDR1 MGHDK, CDR2 SYGVNS. This CDR3 comprises 14 residues. Here the CDR3 reads CASSEWGAGETQYF. The CDR3 DNA sequence: TGTGCCAGCAGTGAATGGGGGGCCGGGGAGACCCAGTACTTC.

This clone appeared once. The chain carries TRBV30 and TRBJ2-2; D unclear. The V gene lost 3 bases and the J gene lost 6 bases, with 17 bases spanning the gap. Germline CDR1 GTSNPN, CDR2 SVGIG (reference sequence). CDR3 length equals 15 residues. Written as DNA, the CDR3 is TGTGCCTGGAGCCCCGAAGTGGATCGGTCCGGGGAGCTGTTTTTT. Encoded protein: CAWSPEVDRSGELFF. Based on the CDR3 plus reference TRBV30 and TRBJ2-2, the full variable domain is SQTIHQWPATLVQPVGSPLSLECTVEGTSNPNLYWYRQAAGRGLQLLFYSVGIGQISSEVPQNLSASRPQDRQFILSSKKLLLSDSGFYLCAWSPEVDRSGELFFGEGSRLTVL.

This clone was observed a single time. The chain employs TRBV29-1 and TRBJ2-3; D might be TRBD2 (5 bases). CDR1 is SQVTM and CDR2 is ANQGSEA in the germline V gene. V was shortened by 4 bases and J by 2 bases, with 16 bases between the two germline ends. The CDR3 totals 15 residues. CDR3 amino acids: CSVVLVEGFTDTQYF. CDR3 bases: TGCAGCGTTGTTTTAGTTGAGGGATTCACAGATACGCAGTATTTT.

The chain uses TRBV11-2 and TRBJ2-5, with D possibly being TRBD2 (6 bases). The CDR3 covers 13 residues. The V and J ends lost 3 bases and 4 bases respectively, with 9 bases between them. Germline V CDR1 and CDR2: SGHAT, FQNNGV. The chain's CDR3 is CASSLREAETQYF. The CDR3 bases are TGTGCCAGCAGCTTGAGGGAGGCAGAGACCCAGTACTTC.

The rearrangement links TRBV2 to TRBJ2-1; the D call may be TRBD1 or TRBD2 (5 bases each). The CDR3 consists of 16 residues. V dropped 5 bases and J dropped 10 bases, with 24 bases sitting between them. Germline values: CDR1 SNHLY, CDR2 FYNNEI. CDR3 in DNA: TGTGCCAGCAGTCGGGACGCCCGCATCCCGACCGAGGAGCAGTTCTTC. This sequence encodes CASSRDARIPTEEQFF.

The sample holds a few counts of this clone. Other DNA sequences in the same sample also yield this CDR3. This chain joins TRBV5-1 and TRBJ1-1; TRBD1 aligns across 7 bases. CDR3 length: 13 residues. With V trimmed by 0 bases and J by 4 bases, 0 bases remained unmatched. CDR1 and CDR2 (germline): SGHRS, YFSETQ. CDR3 protein: CASSLGTGTEAFF. In DNA form, the CDR3 reads TGCGCCAGCAGCTTGGGGACAGGCACTGAAGCTTTCTTT.

V and J are TRBV5-6 and TRBJ1-5, with D possibly TRBD1 on 5 matching bases. Germline lookup yields CDR1 SGHDT and CDR2 YYEEEE. CDR3 length: 15 amino acids. V lost 3 bases and J 4 bases, leaving 14 bases between the germline ends. Here the CDR3 reads CASSSRDGGNQPQHF. CDR3 sequence (DNA): TGTGCCAGCAGCTCCCGGGACGGGGGGAATCAGCCCCAGCATTTT.

The chain carries TRBV7-9 and TRBJ2-2; maybe TRBD2 (6 bases). The V end was cut by 1 base, the J end by 0 bases, with 9 bases between. There are 16 residues in the CDR3. The germline CDR1 and CDR2 sequences are SEHNR and FQNEAQ (reference sequence). The CDR3 loop reads CASSLVGGTNTGELFF. The CDR3 DNA reads TGTGCCAGCAGCTTAGTGGGGGGAACGAACACCGGGGAGCTGTTTTTT.

The chain carries TRBV5-8 and TRBJ2-1, with 12 bases that match TRBD1. Germline lookup yields CDR1 SGHTS and CDR2 YDEGEE. J was trimmed by 7 bases and V by 2 bases; bases with no gene match: 4. The CDR3 loop spans 15 amino acids. The CDR3 here is CASSLGTGGENEQFF. Here the CDR3 DNA reads TGTGCCAGCAGCTTAGGGACAGGGGGCGAAAATGAGCAGTTCTTC.